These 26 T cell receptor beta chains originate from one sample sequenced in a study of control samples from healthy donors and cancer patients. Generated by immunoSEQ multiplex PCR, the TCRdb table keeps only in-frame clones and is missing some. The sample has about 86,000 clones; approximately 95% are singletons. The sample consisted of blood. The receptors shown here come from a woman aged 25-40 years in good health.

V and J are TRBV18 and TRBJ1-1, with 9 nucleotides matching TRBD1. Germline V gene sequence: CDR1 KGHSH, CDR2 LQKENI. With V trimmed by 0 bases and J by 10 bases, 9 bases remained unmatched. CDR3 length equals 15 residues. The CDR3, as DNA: TGTGCCAGCTCACCACCGGGACAGGGAACATTTGGAGCTTTCTTT. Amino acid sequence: CASSPPGQGTFGAFF.

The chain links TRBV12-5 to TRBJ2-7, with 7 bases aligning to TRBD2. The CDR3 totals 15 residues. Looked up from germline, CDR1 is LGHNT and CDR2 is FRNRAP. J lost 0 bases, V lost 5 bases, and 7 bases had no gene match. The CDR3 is CASGGGLFFSYEQYF. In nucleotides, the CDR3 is TGTGCTAGTGGTGGGGGACTATTCTTCTCCTACGAGCAGTACTTC.

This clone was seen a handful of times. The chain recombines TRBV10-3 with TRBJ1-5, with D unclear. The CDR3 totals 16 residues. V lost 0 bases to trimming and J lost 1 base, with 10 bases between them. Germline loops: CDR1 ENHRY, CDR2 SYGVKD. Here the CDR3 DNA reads TGTGCCATCAGTGAGTCTGTGGGCTACAGCAATCAGCCCCAGCATTTT. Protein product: CAISESVGYSNQPQHF.

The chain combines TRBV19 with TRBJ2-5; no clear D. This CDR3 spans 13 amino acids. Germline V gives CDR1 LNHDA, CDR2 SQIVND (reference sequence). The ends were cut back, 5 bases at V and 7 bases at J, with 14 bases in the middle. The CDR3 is CASSPSEASTQYF. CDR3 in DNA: TGTGCCAGTAGTCCGTCCGAGGCCTCGACCCAGTACTTC. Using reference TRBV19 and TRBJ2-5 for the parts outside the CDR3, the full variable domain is DGGITQSPKYLFRKEGQNVTLSCEQNLNHDAMYWYRQDPGQGLRLIYYSQIVNDFQKGDIAEGYSVSREKKESFPLTVTSAQKNPTAFYLCASSPSEASTQYFGPGTRLLVL.

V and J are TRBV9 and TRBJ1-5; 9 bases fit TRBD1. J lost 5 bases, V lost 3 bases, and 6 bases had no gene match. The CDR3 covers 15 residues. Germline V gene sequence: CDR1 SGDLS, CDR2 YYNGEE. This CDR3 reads CASSAGQGRDQPQHF. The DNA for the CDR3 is TGTGCCAGCAGCGCGGGACAGGGCAGGGATCAGCCCCAGCATTTT.

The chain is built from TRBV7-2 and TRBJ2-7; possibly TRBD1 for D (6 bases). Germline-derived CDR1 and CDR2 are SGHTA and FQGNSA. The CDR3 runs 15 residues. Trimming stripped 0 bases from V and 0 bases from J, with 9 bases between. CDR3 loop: CASSLAGASSYEQYF. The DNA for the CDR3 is TGTGCCAGCAGCTTAGCGGGGGCCAGCTCCTACGAGCAGTACTTC.

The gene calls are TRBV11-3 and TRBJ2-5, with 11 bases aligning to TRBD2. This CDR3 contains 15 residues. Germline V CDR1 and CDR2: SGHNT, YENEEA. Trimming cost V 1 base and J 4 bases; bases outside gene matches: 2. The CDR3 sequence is CASSLGLAGRETQYF. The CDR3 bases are TGTGCCAGCAGCTTAGGACTAGCGGGAAGAGAGACCCAGTACTTC.

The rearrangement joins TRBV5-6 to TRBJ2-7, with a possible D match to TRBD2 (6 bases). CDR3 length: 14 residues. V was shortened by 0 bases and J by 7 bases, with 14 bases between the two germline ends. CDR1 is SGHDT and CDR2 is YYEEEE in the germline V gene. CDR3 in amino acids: CASSLEAGSWEQYF. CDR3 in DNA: TGTGCCAGCAGCTTGGAGGCGGGATCATGGGAGCAGTACTTC. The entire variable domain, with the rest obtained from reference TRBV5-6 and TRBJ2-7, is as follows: DAGVTQSPTHLIKTRGQQVTLRCSPKSGHDTVSWYQQALGQGPQFIFQYYEEEERQRGNFPDRFSGHQFPNYSSELNVNALLLGDSALYLCASSLEAGSWEQYFGPGTRLTVT.

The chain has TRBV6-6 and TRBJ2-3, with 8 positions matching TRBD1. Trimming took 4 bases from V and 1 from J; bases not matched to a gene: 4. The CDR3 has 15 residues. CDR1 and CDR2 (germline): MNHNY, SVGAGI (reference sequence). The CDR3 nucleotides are TGTGCCAGCAGTTTGCCGGGACAGGGCACAGATACGCAGTATTTT. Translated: CASSLPGQGTDTQYF.

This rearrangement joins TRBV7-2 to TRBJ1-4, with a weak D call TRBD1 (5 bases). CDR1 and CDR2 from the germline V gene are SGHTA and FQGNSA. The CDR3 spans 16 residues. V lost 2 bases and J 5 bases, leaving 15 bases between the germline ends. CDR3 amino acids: CASSLLFGKGNEKLFF. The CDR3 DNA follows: TGTGCCAGCAGCTTATTGTTCGGAAAGGGGAATGAAAAACTGTTTTTT.

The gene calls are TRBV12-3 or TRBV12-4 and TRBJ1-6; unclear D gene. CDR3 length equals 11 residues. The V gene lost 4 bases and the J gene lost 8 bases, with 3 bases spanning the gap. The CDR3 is CASSSDSPLHF. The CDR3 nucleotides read TGTGCCAGCAGTTCCGATTCACCCCTCCACTTT.

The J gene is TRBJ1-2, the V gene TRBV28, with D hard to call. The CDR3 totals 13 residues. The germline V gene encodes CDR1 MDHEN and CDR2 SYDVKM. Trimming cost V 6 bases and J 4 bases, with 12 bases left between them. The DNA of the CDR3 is TGTGCCAGCAGCCGGCGAGAAGTCTATGGCTACACCTTC. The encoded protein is CASSRREVYGYTF.

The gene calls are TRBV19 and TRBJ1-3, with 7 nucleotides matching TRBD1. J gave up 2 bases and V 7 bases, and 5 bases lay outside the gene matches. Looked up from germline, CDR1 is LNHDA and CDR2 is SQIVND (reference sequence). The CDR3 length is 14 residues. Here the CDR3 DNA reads TGTGCCAGTAAGGATACAGGGGCTGGAAACACCATATATTTT. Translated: CASKDTGAGNTIYF.

The CDR3 protein is CASSVEEQGRWEAFF. The CDR3 nucleotides read TGTGCCAGCAGCGTAGAGGAACAGGGTAGGTGGGAAGCTTTCTTT. The V call is TRBV9, the J call TRBJ1-1, with D tentatively TRBD1 (6 bases). V was cut by 0 bases and J by 8 bases, with 17 bases left in between. This CDR3 is built from 15 residues. Germline assignment: CDR1 SGDLS and CDR2 YYNGEE.

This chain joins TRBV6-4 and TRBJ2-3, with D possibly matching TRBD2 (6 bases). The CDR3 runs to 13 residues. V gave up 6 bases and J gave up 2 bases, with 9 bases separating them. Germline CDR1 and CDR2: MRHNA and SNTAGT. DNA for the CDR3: TGTGCCAGCAGCCCGGGGGACACAGATACGCAGTATTTT. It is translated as CASSPGDTDTQYF.

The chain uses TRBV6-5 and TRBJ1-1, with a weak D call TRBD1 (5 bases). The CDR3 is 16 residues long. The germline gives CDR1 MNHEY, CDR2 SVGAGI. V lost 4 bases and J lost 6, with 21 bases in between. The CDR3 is CASSLKGLVVVSEAFF. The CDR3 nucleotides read TGTGCCAGCAGTTTAAAGGGGCTGGTCGTGGTGTCTGAAGCTTTCTTT.

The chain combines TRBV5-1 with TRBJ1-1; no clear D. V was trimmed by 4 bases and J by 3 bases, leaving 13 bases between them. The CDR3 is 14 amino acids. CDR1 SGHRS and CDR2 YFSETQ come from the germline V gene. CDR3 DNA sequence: TGCGCCAGCAGCCCTGCCGGAGGGTACACTGAAGCTTTCTTT. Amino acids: CASSPAGGYTEAFF.

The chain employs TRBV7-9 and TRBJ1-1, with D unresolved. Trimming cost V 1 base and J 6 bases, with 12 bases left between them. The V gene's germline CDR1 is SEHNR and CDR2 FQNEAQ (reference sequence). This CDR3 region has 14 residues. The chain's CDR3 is CASSLVLGTAEAFF. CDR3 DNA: TGTGCCAGCAGCTTAGTTCTGGGAACTGCTGAAGCTTTCTTT.

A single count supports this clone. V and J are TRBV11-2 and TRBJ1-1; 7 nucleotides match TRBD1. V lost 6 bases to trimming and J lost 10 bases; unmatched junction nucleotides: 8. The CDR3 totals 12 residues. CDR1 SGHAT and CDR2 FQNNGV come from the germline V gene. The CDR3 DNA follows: TGTGCCAGCAGTCACACAGGGGTCGGAGCTTTCTTT. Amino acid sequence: CASSHTGVGAFF. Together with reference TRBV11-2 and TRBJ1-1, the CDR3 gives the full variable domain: EAGVAQSPRYKIIEKRQSVAFWCNPISGHATLYWYQQILGQGPKLLIQFQNNGVVDDSQLPKDRFSAERLKGVDSTLKIQPAKLEDSAVYLCASSHTGVGAFFGQGTRLTVV.

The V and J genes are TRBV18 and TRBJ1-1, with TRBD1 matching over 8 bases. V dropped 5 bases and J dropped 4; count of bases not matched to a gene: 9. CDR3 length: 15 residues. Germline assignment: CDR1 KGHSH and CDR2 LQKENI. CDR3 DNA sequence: TGTGCCAGCTCAATGGACAGGGCGGTAGCCACTGAAGCTTTCTTT. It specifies CASSMDRAVATEAFF.

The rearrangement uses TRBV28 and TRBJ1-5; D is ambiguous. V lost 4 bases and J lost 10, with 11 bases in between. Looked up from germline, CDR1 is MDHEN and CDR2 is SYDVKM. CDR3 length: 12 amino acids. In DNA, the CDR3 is TGTGCCAGCAGTTCGAACATGAAACCCCAGCATTTT. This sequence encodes CASSSNMKPQHF.

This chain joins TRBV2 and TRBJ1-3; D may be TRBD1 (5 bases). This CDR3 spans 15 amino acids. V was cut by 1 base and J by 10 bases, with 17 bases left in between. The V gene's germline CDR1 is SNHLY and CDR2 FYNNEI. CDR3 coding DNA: TGTGCCAGCAGTGAAGATCAGGGAGGACTGGGTACCATATATTTT. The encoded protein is CASSEDQGGLGTIYF.

The CDR3 DNA is TGTGCCAGCAGGGTATCGAGCAATCAGCCCCAGCATTTT. Translated, it gives CASRVSSNQPQHF. This chain uses TRBV6-5 with TRBJ1-5; no clear D gene. The CDR3 spans 13 residues. The germline V gene encodes CDR1 MNHEY and CDR2 SVGAGI. V lost 6 bases and J 1 base, leaving 7 bases between the germline ends.

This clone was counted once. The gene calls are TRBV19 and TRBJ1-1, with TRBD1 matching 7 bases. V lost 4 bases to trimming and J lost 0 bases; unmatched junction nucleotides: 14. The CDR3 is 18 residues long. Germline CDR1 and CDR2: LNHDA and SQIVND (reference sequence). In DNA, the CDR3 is TGTGCCAGTAGTACGACAGGGATCGGAATCCTCATGAACACTGAAGCTTTCTTT. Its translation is CASSTTGIGILMNTEAFF.

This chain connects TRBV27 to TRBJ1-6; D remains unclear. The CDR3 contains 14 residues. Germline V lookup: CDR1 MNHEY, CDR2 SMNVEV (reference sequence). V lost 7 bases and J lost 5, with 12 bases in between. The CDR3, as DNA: TGTGCCAGCACCCTGGGCGCAAATAATTCACCCCTCCACTTT. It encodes CASTLGANNSPLHF.

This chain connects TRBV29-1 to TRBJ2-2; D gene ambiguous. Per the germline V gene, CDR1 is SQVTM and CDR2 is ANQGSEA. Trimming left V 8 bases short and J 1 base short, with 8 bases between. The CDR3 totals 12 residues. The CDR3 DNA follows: TGCAGCTTCCCCCGGAACACCGGGGAGCTGTTTTTT. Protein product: CSFPRNTGELFF.